This T cell receptor beta chain derives from a study of cytotoxic CD8 clonotypes in ibrutinib-treated CLL listed by TCRdb under 2021. Background on the whole study: The cohort included about 15 treatment-naive and eleven to twelve relapsed/refractory patients; about 17 were IGHV unmutated. Longitudinal samples were available for 26 of the 86 trial participants. All remission and progressive disease samples were collected while patients were still receiving ibrutinib. Partial responses were observed in about 25 patients and complete responses in 2; after a median follow-up of around 64 months, remission was maintained in around 14 patients and progression was observed in 12. Cryopreserved peripheral blood mononuclear cells were collected at three points: before therapy, at response, and at either sustained remission or disease progression. Samples averaged around 280,000 productive templates and 94,082 productive rearrangements. Response samples were taken after a median of about a year on treatment, ranging from about 6 to 36 months.

What this sample's time point label stands for: approximately eleven months on ibrutinib. For TCR beta library preparation, 1.5 to 2 micrograms of genomic DNA were extracted from the cryopreserved PBMCs. High-throughput TCR beta sequencing was performed on longitudinal blood samples from CLL patients receiving ibrutinib monotherapy. The patients were enrolled in a single-center, open-label phase 2 trial of ibrutinib monotherapy. Sequences SEHNR (CDR1) and FQNEAQ (CDR2) are obtained from the germline V gene (reference sequence). The germline V and J ends show losses of 5 bases and 7 bases respectively, and no gene match explains 13 bases of the junction. Counted from cysteine to phenylalanine, this CDR3 has 17 amino acids. Kept here is only the CDR3 DNA, which spans 51 bases and is read in frame from base 1. Each clonotype received, on average, around 9.6x coverage in deep resolution sequencing performed on a MiSeq, where the target depth lay between 1 in 1 million and 1 in 200,000 T cells. The immunoSEQ hsTCRB Kit was used to generate TCR beta libraries. Per the authors' processing: The data were analyzed with ImmunoSEQ Analyzer and ImmunoSEQ Data Assistant, and V, D and J gene assignments followed IMGT definitions. Clonality, which ranges from 0 to 1, was calculated by subtracting the normalized Shannon entropy of productive rearrangement frequencies from one. Only overrepresented clonotypes making up at least 0.05% of each patient's repertoire were included in the public clonotype analysis. Repertoires from 10 to 15 age-matched healthy donors in immuneACCESS were used as clonality controls. Not all clones reach the TCRdb copy of this immuneACCESS table, which keeps in-frame sequences only. Checked studies attribute under half of the gap to unresolved V genes and leave the rest unexplained. V, J and clone size are those of that table, while D and trimming were read from the DNA. Here the sample has about 200,000 clones; about four fifths occur a single time. The biggest ten clones account for 9.5% to 12% of the sample.

To note about this clone: Its antigen is unknown. Nothing much larger sits one base from this clone, and base qualities are not available.

Study-wide conclusions, independent of this receptor: Baseline clonality was found to be higher than that of age-matched healthy donors and was strongly correlated with circulating CD8+ T-cell counts. Sampling times were not matched between sustained-remission and progressing patients, and lymph node repertoires were not studied. An increase in clonality was observed at ibrutinib response, with clonality remaining stable during sustained remission and falling back toward baseline at progression. Public clonotypes were rare and either contracted or stayed stable during treatment, and the rise in clonality at ibrutinib response reflected the expansion of private clonotypes.

The sample in question was PBMCs, obtained after 12 months of ibrutinib treatment. The receptor chain draws on TRBV7-9 and TRBJ2-1, with 11 bases in between that match TRBD2. The sequence was obtained from a human donor with chronic lymphocytic leukemia. The CDR3 here reads CASSVQPGLAETNEQFF. The DNA sequence is as follows: TGTGCCAGCAGCGTACAACCGGGACTAGCGGAGACGAATGAGCAGTTCTTC.